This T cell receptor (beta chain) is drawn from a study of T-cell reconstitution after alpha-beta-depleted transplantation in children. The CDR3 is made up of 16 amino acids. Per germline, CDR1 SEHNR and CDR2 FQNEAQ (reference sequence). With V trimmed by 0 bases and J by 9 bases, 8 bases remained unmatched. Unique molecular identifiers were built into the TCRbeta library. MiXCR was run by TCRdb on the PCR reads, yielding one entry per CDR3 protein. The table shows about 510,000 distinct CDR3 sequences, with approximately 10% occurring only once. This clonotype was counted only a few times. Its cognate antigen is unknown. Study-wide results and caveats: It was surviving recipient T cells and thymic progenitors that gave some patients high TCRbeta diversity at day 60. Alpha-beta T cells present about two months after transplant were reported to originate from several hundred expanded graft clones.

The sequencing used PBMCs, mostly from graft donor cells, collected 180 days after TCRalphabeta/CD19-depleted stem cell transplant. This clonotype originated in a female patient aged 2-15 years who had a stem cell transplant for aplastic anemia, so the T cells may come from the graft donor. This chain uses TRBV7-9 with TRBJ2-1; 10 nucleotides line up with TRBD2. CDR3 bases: TGTGCCAGCAGCTTAGCGCTGGCTAGCGGGAGTAGTGAGCAGTTCTTC. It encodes CASSLALASGSSEQFF.